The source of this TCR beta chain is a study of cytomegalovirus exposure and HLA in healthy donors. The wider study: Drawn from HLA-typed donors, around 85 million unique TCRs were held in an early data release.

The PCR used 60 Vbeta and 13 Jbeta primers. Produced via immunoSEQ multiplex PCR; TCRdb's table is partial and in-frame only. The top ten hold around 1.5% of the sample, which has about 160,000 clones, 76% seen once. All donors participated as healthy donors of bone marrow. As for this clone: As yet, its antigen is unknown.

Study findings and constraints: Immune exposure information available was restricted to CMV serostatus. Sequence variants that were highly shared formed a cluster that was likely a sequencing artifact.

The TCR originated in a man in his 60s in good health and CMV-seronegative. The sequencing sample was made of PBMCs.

The DNA of the CDR3 is TGTGCCTCTCGAGGGCGAGGCACTGAAGCTTTCTTT. Translating it yields CASRGRGTEAFF. The V call is TRBV9, the J call TRBJ1-1; D unresolved. Looked up from germline, CDR1 is SGDLS and CDR2 is YYNGEE. Trimming took off 10 bases at V and 4 bases at J, with 14 bases between the two ends. The CDR3 has 12 residues.